One and the same sample provided the 29 T cell receptor beta chains below, sequenced in a study of blood T cell dynamics during melanoma immunotherapy. Specified time point: pre-treatment baseline. Clones were read by immunoSEQ multiplex PCR, and TCRdb kept only the in-frame ones, dropping some. Of 8,000 or so clones detected, about 80% appear once; the ten largest clones hold less than 1.5%. The sample in question was blood, obtained from a patient treated with checkpoint blockade. All receptors come from a human donor with melanoma.

This rearrangement joins TRBV28 to TRBJ1-5; perhaps TRBD1 as D (6 bases). The germline gives CDR1 MDHEN, CDR2 SYDVKM. Between the trimmed V and J ends, which lost 5 bases and 1 base, there was a span of 15 bases. This CDR3 is 16 amino acids long. The CDR3 sequence: CASSPLLDSSNQPQHF. DNA of the CDR3: TGTGCCAGCAGTCCGTTACTGGACAGCAGCAATCAGCCCCAGCATTTT.

This sequence joins TRBV14 and TRBJ1-6; no clear D. CDR1 is SGHDN and CDR2 is FVKESK in the germline V gene. The V end lost 0 bases, the J end lost 4 bases, and 4 bases lay between the germline ends. This CDR3 is 14 amino acids long. The CDR3 is CASSQEAYNSPLHF. As DNA, the CDR3 is TGTGCCAGCAGCCAAGAAGCTTATAATTCACCCCTCCACTTT.

The rearrangement joins TRBV4-3 to TRBJ1-4, with D maybe TRBD1 (5 bases). V lost 5 bases, J lost 1 base, and 14 bases lay in between. Germline V CDR1 and CDR2: LGHNA, YSLEER. This CDR3 contains 16 residues. The CDR3 loop reads CASSWQRGETNEKLFF. DNA for the CDR3: TGCGCCAGCAGCTGGCAGAGGGGCGAAACTAATGAAAAACTGTTTTTT.

The rearrangement links TRBV7-8 to TRBJ2-2; 10 nucleotides agree with TRBD2. From germline, CDR1 is SGHVS and CDR2 FQNEAQ. Trimming at V came to 7 bases and at J to 4 bases, leaving 3 bases not matched to a gene. This CDR3 has 14 residues. Written as DNA, the CDR3 is TGTGCCAGCAAACTAGCGGGATCCACCGGGGAGCTGTTTTTT. Protein sequence: CASKLAGSTGELFF.

The CDR3 sequence is CASKLRRDTDTQYF. CDR3 coding DNA: TGTGCCAGCAAGCTCCGTCGAGACACAGATACGCAGTATTTT. The chain links TRBV2 to TRBJ2-3; D not resolved. The CDR3 has 14 residues. The V end lost 7 bases, the J end lost 2 bases, and 13 bases lay between the germline ends. Germline V gives CDR1 SNHLY, CDR2 FYNNEI. Full variable domain (rest looked up from reference TRBV2 and TRBJ2-3): EPEVTQTPSHQVTQMGQEVILRCVPISNHLYFYWYRQILGQKVEFLVSFYNNEISEKSEIFDDQFSVERPDGSNFTLKIRSTKLEDSAMYFCASKLRRDTDTQYFGPGTRLTVL.

This rearrangement joins TRBV9 to TRBJ2-5; unclear D gene. The germline V gene encodes CDR1 SGDLS and CDR2 YYNGEE. The length of the CDR3 is 15 residues. Trimming took off 0 bases at V and 2 bases at J, with 11 bases between the two ends. CDR3: CASSVGGRAQETQYF. The CDR3 DNA is TGTGCCAGCAGCGTAGGGGGTAGGGCTCAAGAGACCCAGTACTTC.

The V and J genes are TRBV27 and TRBJ1-4; a weak D match, TRBD1 (6 bases). V was clipped by 4 bases and J by 0 bases, with 9 bases between them. The CDR3 runs to 15 residues. CDR1 is MNHEY and CDR2 is SMNVEV in the germline V gene (reference sequence). CDR3 amino acids: CASSWGASTNEKLFF. The CDR3 region has the DNA TGTGCCAGCAGTTGGGGGGCCTCAACTAATGAAAAACTGTTTTTT.

V is TRBV5-6 and J is TRBJ2-7, with 8 bases lining up with TRBD1. This CDR3 spans 14 amino acids. J lost 6 bases, V lost 1 base, and 6 bases had no gene match. The germline V gene encodes CDR1 SGHDT and CDR2 YYEEEE. The chain's CDR3 is CASSLYTGGGEQYF. The DNA for the CDR3 is TGTGCCAGCAGCTTGTACACAGGGGGTGGCGAGCAGTACTTC.

The CDR3 nucleotides read TGTGCCAGCAGCTTAGGTATTCTGGGGCAGGGTCGCAGGACCGAAGCTTTCTTT. Residues: CASSLGILGQGRRTEAFF. The chain recombines TRBV11-2 with TRBJ1-1; possible D gene TRBD1, 5 bases. The CDR3 runs to 18 residues. The germline V and J ends were trimmed by 1 base and 8 bases, with 26 bases remaining between them. The germline gives CDR1 SGHAT, CDR2 FQNNGV.

CDR3 in amino acids: CASSATGETDTQYF. CDR3 coding DNA: TGTGCCAGCAGTGCGACAGGGGAGACAGATACGCAGTATTTT. V is TRBV6-4 and J is TRBJ2-3, with 8 nucleotides matching TRBD1. The germline gives CDR1 MRHNA, CDR2 SNTAGT. V was pared by 4 bases and J by 3 bases, with 3 bases of the junction left unmatched. The CDR3 runs to 14 residues.

J is TRBJ2-3 and V is TRBV5-4; 13 bases match TRBD2. Germline V lookup: CDR1 SGHNT, CDR2 YYREEE (reference sequence). The V and J ends lost 4 bases and 4 bases, in that order; junction bases with no gene match: 3. This CDR3 comprises 15 residues. CDR3 region: CASSRTSGSADTQYF. Here the CDR3 DNA reads TGTGCCAGCAGCCGGACTAGCGGGAGCGCAGATACGCAGTATTTT. The full variable domain, rest sourced from reference TRBV5-4 and TRBJ2-3, is ETGVTQSPTHLIKTRGQQVTLRCSSQSGHNTVSWYQQALGQGPQFIFQYYREEENGRGNFPPRFSGLQFPNYSSELNVNALELDDSALYLCASSRTSGSADTQYFGPGTRLTVL.

This clone was detected only a few times. The chain uses TRBV30 and TRBJ1-3; D call uncertain. Germline loops: CDR1 GTSNPN, CDR2 SVGIG (reference sequence). This CDR3 comprises 13 residues. V lost 3 bases to trimming and J lost 0 bases, with 6 bases between them. The DNA of the CDR3 is TGTGCCTGGAGCGTAGACTCTGGAAACACCATATATTTT. Translated: CAWSVDSGNTIYF. The variable domain in full, with the rest retrieved from reference TRBV30 and TRBJ1-3, is SQTIHQWPATLVQPVGSPLSLECTVEGTSNPNLYWYRQAAGRGLQLLFYSVGIGQISSEVPQNLSASRPQDRQFILSSKKLLLSDSGFYLCAWSVDSGNTIYFGEGSWLTVV.

The genes are TRBV6-5 and TRBJ1-4; TRBD1 is a possible D gene (5 bases). The CDR3 loop spans 14 amino acids. V was trimmed by 6 bases and J by 5 bases, leaving 13 bases between them. Germline V gene data show CDR1 as MNHEY and CDR2 as SVGAGI. CDR3 residues: CASSLGDPNEKLFF. DNA for the CDR3: TGTGCCAGCAGCCTAGGGGATCCCAATGAAAAACTGTTTTTT.

The V and J genes are TRBV28 and TRBJ1-2; no firm D call. The V gene's germline CDR1 is MDHEN and CDR2 SYDVKM. The germline V and J ends were trimmed by 4 bases and 1 base, with 10 bases remaining between them. This CDR3 is 14 amino acids long. The CDR3 DNA sequence: TGTGCCAGCAGTTCCCTCTACGATAACTATGGCTACACCTTC. This translates into CASSSLYDNYGYTF.

This clone was picked up a small number of times. The chain has TRBV6-1 and TRBJ1-1, with 7 bases matching TRBD1. Germline CDR1 MNHNS, CDR2 SASEGT. The CDR3 has 14 amino acids. Trimming cost V 4 bases and J 4 bases; bases outside gene matches: 6. CDR3 in amino acids: CASSVGQLLTEAFF. As DNA, the CDR3 is TGTGCCAGCAGTGTGGGACAGTTACTCACTGAAGCTTTCTTT.

The J gene is TRBJ2-1, the V gene TRBV11-1, with D hard to call. This CDR3 is 16 amino acids long. Germline CDR1 is SGHAT and CDR2 is FQDESV (reference sequence). The ends were cut back, 1 base at V and 2 bases at J, with 12 bases in the middle. CDR3 sequence: CASSLGALPPYNEQFF. The DNA of the CDR3 is TGTGCCAGCAGCTTAGGGGCTCTGCCCCCCTACAATGAGCAGTTCTTC.

The chain has TRBV6-1 and TRBJ2-7; weak D call: TRBD1 (6 bases). Per germline, CDR1 MNHNS and CDR2 SASEGT. The CDR3 has 16 residues. The ends were cut back, 3 bases at V and 2 bases at J, with 17 bases in the middle. Here the CDR3 reads CASSDIRGTMAYEQYF. CDR3 DNA sequence: TGTGCCAGCAGTGACATTCGAGGGACAATGGCCTACGAGCAGTACTTC.

On this clone itself: This same CDR3 is encoded by further DNA sequences in the sample. This rearrangement joins TRBV28 to TRBJ2-7; either TRBD1 or TRBD2 may supply D (5 bases each). The CDR3 covers 15 residues. Germline V gene data show CDR1 as MDHEN and CDR2 as SYDVKM. The V gene lost 5 bases and the J gene lost 3 bases, with 17 bases spanning the gap. CDR3 in amino acids: CASSTPGRGVYEQYF. CDR3 DNA sequence: TGTGCCAGCAGTACTCCGGGACGGGGAGTCTACGAGCAGTACTTC.

This rearrangement joins TRBV11-2 to TRBJ2-1; TRBD2 agrees at 14 bases. The trim removed 5 bases at V and 10 bases at J, leaving 10 bases unmatched. Germline CDR1 SGHAT, CDR2 FQNNGV. This CDR3 contains 16 residues. CDR3 DNA sequence: TGTGCCAGCAGCCCATTGGGACTAGCGGGAGCTCGGGAGCAGTTCTTC. It is translated as CASSPLGLAGAREQFF.

The CDR3 loop is CSVEDGEPYSYEQYF. The CDR3 DNA is TGCAGCGTTGAAGACGGGGAGCCCTACTCCTACGAGCAGTACTTC. This chain uses TRBV29-1 with TRBJ2-7; perhaps TRBD2 as D (5 bases). The CDR3 is 15 amino acids. V lost 0 bases and J lost 0, with 12 bases in between. Germline V CDR1 and CDR2: SQVTM, ANQGSEA.

CDR3 DNA: TGTGCCAGTAGTCCAGGACTAGCGGGAGGAGAGACCCAGTACTTC. This sequence encodes CASSPGLAGGETQYF. This chain uses TRBV19 with TRBJ2-5; 14 bases align to TRBD2. The CDR3 contains 15 residues. Germline trimming cut 5 bases from V and 4 bases from J; bases unmatched to any gene: 3. Germline V gene sequence: CDR1 LNHDA, CDR2 SQIVND (reference sequence).

The J gene is TRBJ2-4, the V gene TRBV18, with 8 bases lining up with TRBD1. With 5 bases clipped from V and 5 bases from J, the junction kept 5 bases outside the gene matches. Germline V gene sequence: CDR1 KGHSH, CDR2 LQKENI. The CDR3 is 14 amino acids. CDR3 sequence reads: CASSKGTGENIQYF. For the CDR3, the DNA is TGTGCCAGCTCAAAGGGGACAGGAGAAAACATTCAGTACTTC.

The V call is TRBV6-5, the J call TRBJ1-2; D might be TRBD1 (6 bases). CDR3 length: 16 amino acids. Trimming removed 2 bases from V and 8 bases from J, with 21 bases in between. Looked up from germline, CDR1 is MNHEY and CDR2 is SVGAGI. CDR3 sequence (DNA): TGTGCCAGCAGTTACACGTTACAAGGGGGGGGCGGAGGCTACACCTTC. Protein product: CASSYTLQGGGGGYTF.

This clone was counted a few times. This chain links TRBV5-4 with TRBJ1-1; D is perhaps TRBD1 (5 bases). Germline V gives CDR1 SGHNT, CDR2 YYREEE (reference sequence). CDR3 length equals 16 residues. V lost 4 bases and J 0 bases, leaving 16 bases between the germline ends. DNA for the CDR3: TGTGCCAGCAGCCCATACCCGGGACGGGTGAACACTGAAGCTTTCTTT. Residues: CASSPYPGRVNTEAFF.

This clone was counted a few times. This chain connects TRBV4-2 to TRBJ2-7; perhaps TRBD1 as D (6 bases). The ends were cut back, 2 bases at V and 2 bases at J, with 13 bases in the middle. CDR1 is LGHNA, CDR2 YNFKEQ, per germline. The CDR3 has 15 residues. CDR3 protein: CASSQQKTGTYEQYF. The CDR3 DNA is TGTGCCAGCAGCCAACAAAAGACAGGAACCTACGAGCAGTACTTC.

The chain recombines TRBV7-8 with TRBJ1-4; TRBD1 is a possible D gene (6 bases). V was clipped by 5 bases and J by 2 bases, with 15 bases between them. Per germline, CDR1 SGHVS and CDR2 FQNEAQ. The CDR3 is 16 amino acids. The CDR3 sequence: CASSIDGGGTNEKLFF. As DNA, the CDR3 is TGTGCCAGCAGCATCGACGGGGGGGGCACTAATGAAAAACTGTTTTTT.

This clone occurred once. The J gene is TRBJ1-1, the V gene TRBV10-2; 9 bases map to TRBD1. There are 15 residues in the CDR3. Trimming cost V 6 bases and J 1 base; bases outside gene matches: 6. Germline assignment: CDR1 WSHSY and CDR2 SAAADI. The CDR3 region has the DNA TGCGCCAGCAGCTCCGGGACAGGGAAGAACACTGAAGCTTTCTTT. Its protein product is CASSSGTGKNTEAFF.

The genes are TRBV6-1 and TRBJ1-5; D is possibly TRBD1 (5 bases). This CDR3 comprises 16 residues. The V and J ends lost 4 bases and 7 bases respectively, with 20 bases between them. The germline V gene has CDR1 MNHNS and CDR2 SASEGT. CDR3 DNA: TGTGCCAGCAGTGCCCAACAGGCGCGGCCGAGGCAGCCCCAGCATTTT. Its protein product is CASSAQQARPRQPQHF.

V usage is TRBV28 and J usage is TRBJ1-5; D call uncertain. The ends were cut back, 5 bases at V and 3 bases at J, with 17 bases in the middle. The CDR3 spans 16 residues. Germline V CDR1 and CDR2: MDHEN, SYDVKM. Written as DNA, the CDR3 is TGTGCCAGCAGTCCCCCCCGTGTCCGAAACAATCAGCCCCAGCATTTT. Its protein is CASSPPRVRNNQPQHF.